The T cell receptor (beta chain) described here comes from a study of T cell responses to AZD1222 COVID-19 vaccine. Whole-study findings and limits: Researchers report vaccine-associated CD4 TCRs spanning spike, with dominance at 160-218 and 743-854. Clonal diversity may have been underestimated, and the donors were mostly white British, with more females than males. Spike-specific TCR breadth and depth went up after people got two AZD1222 doses.

To note about this clone: What it binds is unknown.

Pooled samples include second doses given at about 4 or 12 weeks. Trimming took 8 bases from V and 5 from J; bases not matched to a gene: 7. Germline CDR1 LNHDA, CDR2 SQIVND (reference sequence). This CDR3 has 14 amino acids. Sequenced by immunoSEQ multiplex PCR; TCRdb stores in-frame clones only, minus some. In the table there are some 110,000 clones, about 90% of which are singletons. The V and J genes are TRBV19 and TRBJ2-3; 10 bases fit TRBD2. The origin of this receptor is an adult who received the AZD1222 COVID-19 vaccine. The sequences come from peripheral blood, collected 28 days after the second AZD1222 dose. The CDR3: CASGAGGRLDTQYF. The CDR3 DNA is TGTGCCAGTGGAGCGGGGGGGCGTTTAGATACGCAGTATTTT.